The 8 T cell receptor beta chains given below trace back to one sample, sequenced in a study of T cell responses to AZD1222 COVID-19 vaccine. Profiled with immunoSEQ multiplex PCR; TCRdb holds only in-frame clones, not every one. The sample yields about 94,000 clones, 85% seen once. Sequenced material: peripheral blood, taken 28 days after the second AZD1222 dose. The receptor set was obtained from an adult who received the AZD1222 COVID-19 vaccine.

This clone was counted once. The chain joins TRBV7-9 to TRBJ1-2; D uncertain. The CDR3 has 12 amino acids. Germline CDR1 is SEHNR and CDR2 is FQNEAQ (reference sequence). V dropped 2 bases and J dropped 5 bases, with 6 bases sitting between them. Here the CDR3 reads CASSLLVYGYTF. The CDR3 bases are TGTGCCAGCAGCTTATTGGTGTATGGCTACACCTTC.

V usage is TRBV19 and J usage is TRBJ1-1; possible D gene TRBD1, 5 bases. The CDR3 has 14 residues. Germline CDR1 reads LNHDA; CDR2 reads SQIVND (reference sequence). Between the trimmed V and J ends, which lost 7 bases and 1 base, there was a span of 13 bases. The CDR3 is CASTDSGGNTEAFF. In DNA, the CDR3 is TGTGCCAGTACCGACTCCGGGGGGAACACTGAAGCTTTCTTT.

The rearrangement joins TRBV7-2 to TRBJ2-2; the D gene is possibly TRBD2 (7 bases). Germline-derived CDR1 and CDR2 are SGHTA and FQGNSA. V lost 0 bases and J 7 bases, leaving 12 bases between the germline ends. This CDR3 comprises 15 residues. The CDR3 sequence: CASSLAGGGHGELFF. In DNA form, the CDR3 reads TGTGCCAGCAGCTTAGCGGGAGGGGGGCACGGGGAGCTGTTTTTT.

The CDR3 DNA reads TGTGCCAGCTCAGAGCGGCAGGGGGCCACTTTTGGCTACACCTTC. Translating it yields CASSERQGATFGYTF. The chain couples TRBV18 to TRBJ1-2, with 8 bases that match TRBD1. Germline V gene lookup returns CDR1 KGHSH and CDR2 LQKENI. V lost 5 bases and J lost 7; bases outside the gene matches: 12. The CDR3 is 15 amino acids.

The chain has TRBV7-9 and TRBJ1-3; D uncertain. The CDR3 length is 13 residues. V lost 8 bases to trimming and J lost 0 bases, with 8 bases between them. The germline CDR1 and CDR2 sequences are SEHNR and FQNEAQ (reference sequence). This chain's CDR3 is CASAASSGNTIYF. The DNA for the CDR3 is TGTGCCAGCGCCGCCAGCTCTGGAAACACCATATATTTT.

The chain is built from TRBV5-1 and TRBJ2-6; D uncertain. Germline CDR1 is SGHRS and CDR2 is YFSETQ. This CDR3 has 15 residues. V gave up 0 bases and J gave up 3 bases, with 7 bases separating them. The CDR3 nucleotides read TGCGCCAGCAGCTTGGCTGGGGTTGGGGCCAACGTCCTGACTTTC. As protein: CASSLAGVGANVLTF. Variable domain in full (rest from reference TRBV5-1 and TRBJ2-6): KAGVTQTPRYLIKTRGQQVTLSCSPISGHRSVSWYQQTPGQGLQFLFEYFSETQRNKGNFPGRFSGRQFSNSRSEMNVSTLELGDSALYLCASSLAGVGANVLTFGAGSRLTVL.

This clone was seen a single time. The chain recombines TRBV28 with TRBJ1-6; D uncertain. The V and J ends lost 8 bases and 6 bases respectively, with 14 bases between them. From germline, CDR1 is MDHEN and CDR2 SYDVKM. The CDR3 is made up of 14 amino acids. CDR3 sequence (DNA): TGTGCCAGCCTACCCGGCGATCTTAATTCACCCCTCCACTTT. Protein sequence: CASLPGDLNSPLHF.

The chain uses TRBV21-1 and TRBJ1-5; TRBD1, the table's D call, was not compared with the DNA. TRBV21-1 is recorded as a pseudogene. The CDR3 contains 16 residues. The CDR3 coding sequence is TGTGCCAGTGGACCGGGACATTGTCTCACCAGCCAGCCCCAGCATTTT. This sequence encodes CASGPGHCLTSQPQHF.